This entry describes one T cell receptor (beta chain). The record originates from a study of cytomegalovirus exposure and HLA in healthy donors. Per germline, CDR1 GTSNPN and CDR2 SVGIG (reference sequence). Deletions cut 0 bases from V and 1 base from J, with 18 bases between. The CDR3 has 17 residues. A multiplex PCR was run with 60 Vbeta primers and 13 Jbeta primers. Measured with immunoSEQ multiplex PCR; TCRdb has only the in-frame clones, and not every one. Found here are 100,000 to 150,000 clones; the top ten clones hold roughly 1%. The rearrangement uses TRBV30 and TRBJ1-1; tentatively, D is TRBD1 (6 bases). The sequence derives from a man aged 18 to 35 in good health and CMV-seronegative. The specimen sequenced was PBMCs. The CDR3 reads CAWSVGGLRGWNTEAFF. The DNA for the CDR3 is TGTGCCTGGAGTGTAGGGGGACTAAGGGGATGGAACACTGAAGCTTTCTTT.